The TCR beta chain described here comes from a study of T cell responses to AZD1222 COVID-19 vaccine. The CDR3 contains 15 residues. CDR1 is WSHSY and CDR2 is SAAADI in the germline V gene. Trimming shortened V by 2 bases and J by 0 bases, and 8 bases separated the two germline ends. In its sample, this clone was seen once. Its antigen is unknown. Points from the study as a whole: Without day 14 samples, only post-peak T cell repertoires were studied. Most donors were white British and more were female, and clonal diversity was possibly underestimated.

Using immunoSEQ multiplex PCR, the repertoire was profiled, and TCRdb retains in-frame clones only, with some absent. In the table there are 120,000 to 150,000 clones, around nine tenths of which are singletons. This receptor was obtained from an adult in good health. This chain connects TRBV10-2 to TRBJ1-3; D is unresolved. Sequences were derived from peripheral blood, sampled on day 0 of MenACWY control vaccination. The CDR3 is CASSEPSRSGNTIYF. The CDR3 nucleotides read TGCGCCAGCAGTGAGCCCTCGCGCTCTGGAAACACCATATATTTT.